These 13 T cell receptor beta chains share one sample of origin, sequenced in a study of Graves' ophthalmopathy and Graves' hyperthyroidism. The authors amplified TCR beta CDR3 regions from RNA transcripts. RT-PCR was first run with HTBI primers, then multiplex PCR in a second round. TCRdb re-called the multiplex PCR reads through MiXCR, storing one row per CDR3 protein. Of about 700,000 distinct CDR3 sequences listed, about 38% are singletons. Sequencing used peripheral blood. These receptors were taken from an adult man with Graves' ophthalmopathy.

This clonotype has ten or more counts. The chain carries TRBV19 and TRBJ2-6; 8 bases match TRBD1. The CDR3 contains 17 residues. Germline V gene lookup returns CDR1 LNHDA and CDR2 SQIVND (reference sequence). V gave up 5 bases and J gave up 0 bases; unmatched junction bases: 6. For the CDR3, the DNA is TGTGCCAGTAGTTCCGACAGGGGAGACTCTGGGGCCAACGTCCTGACTTTC. Its protein is CASSSDRGDSGANVLTF.

This clonotype has a count of ten or more. The chain carries TRBV20-1 and TRBJ2-7; D is perhaps TRBD1 (6 bases). Germline CDR1 reads DFQATT; CDR2 reads SNEGSKA (reference sequence). The CDR3 runs 14 residues. V lost 3 bases and J 1 base, leaving 13 bases between the germline ends. CDR3 DNA sequence: TGCAGTGCTAGTCCTACGGGACAATCCTACGAGCAGTACTTC. This gives the protein CSASPTGQSYEQYF.

Note on this clonotype: At one of its ends the junction is not consistent with the germline gene, which may arise from a read error. The V gene is TRBV15, the J gene TRBJ1-2, with 8 bases fitting TRBD1. Germline-derived CDR1 and CDR2 are LNHNV and YYDKDF (reference sequence). This CDR3 is 17 amino acids long. The CDR3 loop is CAASRDYQETGGYGYTF. DNA for the CDR3: TGTGCCGCCAGCAGAGATTACCAGGAAACAGGGGGATATGGCTACACCTTC. Complete variable domain (other parts from reference TRBV15 and TRBJ1-2): DAMVIQNPRYQVTQFGKPVTLSCSQTLNHNVMYWYQQKSSQAPKLLFHYYDKDFNNEADTPDNFQSRRPNTSFCFLDIRSPGLGDTAMYLCAASRDYQETGGYGYTFGSGTRLTVV.

The sample holds many counts of this clonotype. The V gene is TRBV25-1, the J gene TRBJ1-2; tentative D call: TRBD1 (5 bases). CDR3 length: 12 amino acids. Germline values: CDR1 MGHDK, CDR2 SYGVNS. V lost 2 bases and J lost 6, with 7 bases in between. The CDR3 sequence is CASSEARDGYTF. The CDR3 nucleotides read TGTGCCAGCAGTGAAGCCAGGGATGGCTACACCTTC.

Of note for this clonotype: Germline is not matched at one junction end, which may reflect a read error. The CDR3, as DNA: TGCACCAGCAGTGAGTCGACTCGGAGGGCAGGGGGCAGCTCACCCCTCCACTTT. It encodes CTSSESTRRAGGSSPLHF. The rearrangement joins TRBV10-2 to TRBJ1-6; TRBD1 matches at 8 bases. CDR3 length: 18 residues. CDR1 WSHSY and CDR2 SAAADI come from the germline V gene.

The chain recombines TRBV7-2 with TRBJ1-5; 8 bases are shared with TRBD1. The CDR3 has 15 amino acids. V shed 5 bases, J shed 3 bases, and the junction held 6 bases outside the gene matches. The germline gives CDR1 SGHTA, CDR2 FQGNSA. The CDR3: CASSVGQGTNQPQHF. In nucleotides, the CDR3 is TGTGCCAGCAGCGTCGGACAGGGCACCAATCAGCCCCAGCATTTT.

This clonotype was recorded many times. The chain is built from TRBV7-8 and TRBJ2-5; TRBD1 matches 9 bases. Germline-derived CDR1 and CDR2 are SGHVS and FQNEAQ. V gave up 5 bases and J gave up 2 bases; unmatched junction bases: 9. This CDR3 is 16 amino acids long. The CDR3 region is CASSTRDRGEQETQYF. The CDR3 coding sequence is TGTGCCAGCAGCACGAGAGACAGGGGGGAGCAAGAGACCCAGTACTTC.

The chain recombines TRBV10-2 with TRBJ1-2; a possible D gene is TRBD1 (6 bases). Trimming stripped 6 bases from V and 5 bases from J, with 16 bases between. The CDR3 extends over 14 amino acids. CDR1 WSHSY and CDR2 SAAADI come from the germline V gene. The chain's CDR3 is CASSPGQLTYGYTF. CDR3 bases: TGCGCCAGCAGCCCCGGACAGCTAACTTATGGCTACACCTTC.

This clonotype was detected ten times or more. Germline and junction disagree at one end, which may indicate a read error. The chain has TRBV10-3 and TRBJ2-5; D could derive from TRBD1 or TRBD2 (5 bases each). This CDR3 spans 14 amino acids. The germline CDR1 and CDR2 sequences are ENHRY and SYGVKD. The CDR3 reads CASSYSAGWKTQYF. The DNA of the CDR3 is TGTGCCAGCAGTTATAGCGCAGGGTGGAAGACCCAGTACTTC.

The chain couples TRBV15 to TRBJ1-4; no clear D. V dropped 0 bases and J dropped 8 bases, with 13 bases sitting between them. This CDR3 region has 15 residues. Germline CDR1 and CDR2: LNHNV and YYDKDF (reference sequence). In DNA, the CDR3 is TGTGCCACCAGCAGAGATCGGGCCTTTCGGGAAAAACTGTTTTTT. It encodes CATSRDRAFREKLFF.

This clonotype was picked up one time. The chain employs TRBV25-1 and TRBJ1-6, with TRBD1 matching over 10 bases. In germline, CDR1 is MGHDK, CDR2 SYGVNS. V was pared by 4 bases and J by 5 bases, with 2 bases of the junction left unmatched. The CDR3 contains 15 residues. For the CDR3, the DNA is TGTGCCAGCAGTGTTGACAGGGGGCATAATTCACCCCTCCACTTT. This sequence encodes CASSVDRGHNSPLHF. Variable domain in full (rest from reference TRBV25-1 and TRBJ1-6): EADIYQTPRYLVIGTGKKITLECSQTMGHDKMYWYQQDPGMELHLIHYSYGVNSTEKGDLSSESTVSRIRTEHFPLTLESARPSHTSQYLCASSVDRGHNSPLHFGNGTRLTVT.

In this sample, this clonotype turned up many times. The V and J genes are TRBV2 and TRBJ2-2; possibly TRBD1 or TRBD2 for D (5 bases each). V was cut by 5 bases and J by 7 bases, with 11 bases left in between. In germline, CDR1 is SNHLY, CDR2 FYNNEI. This CDR3 has 13 residues. The chain's CDR3 is CASSFQGVGELFF. CDR3 bases: TGTGCCAGCAGTTTTCAGGGAGTCGGGGAGCTGTTTTTT.

On this clonotype itself: One junction end disagrees with the germline gene, perhaps due to a read error. The rearrangement joins TRBV7-2 to TRBJ2-2; D is perhaps TRBD1 (6 bases). The V gene's germline CDR1 is SGHTA and CDR2 FQGNSA. The CDR3 loop spans 16 amino acids. CDR3 in DNA: TGTGCCAGCAGTTTAGCGTTCCCTGGGGGCGGGTGGGAGCTGTTTTTT. Protein product: CASSLAFPGGGWELFF.